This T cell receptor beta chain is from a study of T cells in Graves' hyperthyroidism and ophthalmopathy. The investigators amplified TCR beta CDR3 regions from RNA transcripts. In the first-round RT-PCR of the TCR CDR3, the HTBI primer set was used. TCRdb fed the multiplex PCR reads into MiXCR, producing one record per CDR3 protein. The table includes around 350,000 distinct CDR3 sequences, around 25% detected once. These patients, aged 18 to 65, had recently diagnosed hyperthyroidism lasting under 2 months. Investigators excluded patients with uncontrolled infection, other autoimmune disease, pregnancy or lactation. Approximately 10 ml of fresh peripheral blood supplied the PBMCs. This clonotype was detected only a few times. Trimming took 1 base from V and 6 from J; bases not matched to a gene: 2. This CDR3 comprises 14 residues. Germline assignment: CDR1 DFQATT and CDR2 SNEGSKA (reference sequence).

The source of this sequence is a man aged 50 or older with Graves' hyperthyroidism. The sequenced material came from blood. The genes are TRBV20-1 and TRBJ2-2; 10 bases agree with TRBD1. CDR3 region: CSARGGQGAGELFF. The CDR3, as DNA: TGCAGTGCTAGAGGTGGACAGGGGGCCGGGGAGCTGTTTTTT.